The entry below gives a single T cell receptor (beta chain) sequence along with its context. The data derive from a study of blood T cell repertoires in COVID-19. For the study at large: Samples came from the United States, Italy and Spain, spanning acute and convalescent COVID-19. Sources were T cells, B-cell-depleted T cells, or PBMCs; the material itself was cDNA or gDNA.

Per the germline V gene, CDR1 is LGHDT and CDR2 is YNNKEL (reference sequence). The CDR3 is 14 amino acids. The V and J ends lost 4 bases and 7 bases respectively, with 17 bases between them. Authors' processing steps: Reference gene primers were amplified, and this amplification served to estimate nucleated cell counts. Libraries were prepared by immunoSEQ multiplex PCR; TCRdb keeps only in-frame clonotypes and omits some of them. That table supplies the V and J calls and clone size; D and trimming were determined from the DNA. The repertoire has approximately 60,000 clones, around four fifths of them found once; the top ten carry roughly 6.7%.

Sequencing input: peripheral blood. The sequence came from a human donor in a cohort sampled during active COVID-19. The rearrangement uses TRBV3-1 (or the pseudogene TRBV3-2) and TRBJ2-7, with D uncertain. Here the CDR3 reads CASSLRRQAWEQYF. Written as DNA, the CDR3 is TGTGCCAGCAGCCTTCGCCGGCAGGCCTGGGAGCAGTACTTC.